What follows is one T cell receptor (beta chain) and its context. The data derive from a study of cytomegalovirus exposure and HLA in healthy donors. The CDR3 totals 13 residues. Germline V CDR1 and CDR2: KGHSH, LQKENI. V shed 3 bases and J 9 bases; nucleotides not matched to a gene: 5. Primers for the PCR totalled 60 Vbeta and 13 Jbeta. Some clones are missing from TCRdb's copy, which holds only in-frame ones; the method was immunoSEQ multiplex PCR. Of roughly 150,000 clones listed, about 76% were seen once; the top ten hold roughly 3.7%. What was sequenced was PBMCs. The chain recombines TRBV18 with TRBJ2-1, with TRBD2 matching 7 bases. This sequence originates from a male donor in good health and CMV-seronegative. The CDR3 loop is CASSPGREREQFF. The CDR3 coding sequence is TGTGCCAGCTCACCGGGGCGGGAGCGTGAGCAGTTCTTC.